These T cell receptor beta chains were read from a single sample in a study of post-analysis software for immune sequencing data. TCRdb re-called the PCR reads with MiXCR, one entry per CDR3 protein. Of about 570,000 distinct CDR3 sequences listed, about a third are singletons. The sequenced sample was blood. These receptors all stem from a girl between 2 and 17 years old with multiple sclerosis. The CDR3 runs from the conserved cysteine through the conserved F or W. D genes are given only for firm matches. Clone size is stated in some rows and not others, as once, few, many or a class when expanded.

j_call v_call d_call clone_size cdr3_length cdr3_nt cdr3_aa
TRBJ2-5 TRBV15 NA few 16 TGTGCCACCAGCAGAGGTGACCTAATTGTACAAGAGACCCAGTACTTC CATSRGDLIVQETQYF
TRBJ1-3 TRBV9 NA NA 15 TGTGCCAGCAGCGTTGGATCGCTCTCTGGATACACCATATATTTT CASSVGSLSGYTIYF
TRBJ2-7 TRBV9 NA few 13 TGTGCCAGCAGCGTAGCTACTGGGGGCGAGCAGTACTTC CASSVATGGEQYF
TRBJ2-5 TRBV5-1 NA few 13 TGCGCCAGCAGCTTTACCTCCAGGGAGACCCAGTACTTC CASSFTSRETQYF
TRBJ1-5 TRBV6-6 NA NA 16 TGTGCCAGCAGTTACTCGGTGGAGATTAGCAATCAGCCCCAGCATTTT CASSYSVEISNQPQHF
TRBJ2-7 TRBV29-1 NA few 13 TGCAGCGTTGGTTCAGGGAAGTCCTACGAGCAGTACTTC CSVGSGKSYEQYF
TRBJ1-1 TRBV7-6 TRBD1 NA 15 TGTGCCAGCAGCCAACCTGGACAGGGGCTTACTGAAGCTTTCTTT CASSQPGQGLTEAFF
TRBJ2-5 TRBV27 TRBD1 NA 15 TGTGCCAGCAGTTCCCCGGGACAGGGTTCCAATGAGCAGTACTTC CASSSPGQGSNEQYF
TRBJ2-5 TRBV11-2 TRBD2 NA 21 TGTGCCAGCAGCTTAGACCCCTCACTCGGACTAGCGGGGGGGCTGACAGAGACCCAGTACTTC CASSLDPSLGLAGGLTETQYF
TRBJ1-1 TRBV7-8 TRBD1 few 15 TGTGCCAGCAGCTTTGATCAGGGGGGCTTCACTGAAGCTTTCTTT CASSFDQGGFTEAFF
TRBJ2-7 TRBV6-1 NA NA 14 TGTGCCAGCAGTGAAGAAGGGTTATCGGGCGAGCAGTACTTC CASSEEGLSGEQYF
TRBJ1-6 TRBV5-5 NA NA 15 TGTGCCAGCAGCTTGCCCAGAGCCCAAGCCTCACCCCTCCACTTT CASSLPRAQASPLHF
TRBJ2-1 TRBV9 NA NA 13 TGTGCCAGCAGCGTAGTTGAGACCAATGAGCAGTTCTTC CASSVVETNEQFF